This T cell receptor beta chain was obtained from a study of shared clonotypes between healthy human individuals. This clone turned up a few times. Generated by immunoSEQ multiplex PCR, the TCRdb table keeps only in-frame clones and is missing some. This sample has 600,000 to 800,000 clones, with roughly 72% found just once. The CDR3 is 15 amino acids. The V segment lost 1 base and the J segment 5 bases; nucleotides outside the gene matches: 5. Germline loops: CDR1 SGHRS, CDR2 YFSETQ. This TCR was recovered from a woman in her twenties or thirties in good health. Sequenced input: memory CD4+ T cells sorted from blood. Noted subset: CD45RA-negative fraction. The chain joins TRBV5-1 to TRBJ2-7; 11 positions agree with TRBD2. The CDR3 is CASSLTSGSINEQYF. In DNA form, the CDR3 reads TGCGCCAGCAGCTTGACTAGCGGGAGTATCAACGAGCAGTACTTC.